The T cell receptor beta chain under discussion was sequenced for a study of blood T cells in healthy people across ages. Study context: Capturing about one barcoded beta molecule per two T cells was achieved by template switching.

Then a second PCR, running about 7 to 11 cycles, was carried out with a sample-barcoded 5' primer and a J-beta primer mix. TCRdb processed the 5' RACE reads anew with MiXCR; each CDR3 protein has one entry. Among 540,000 or so distinct CDR3 sequences listed, 27% were seen once. No fewer than 7 million PBMCs went into each sample. Per the germline V gene, CDR1 is SGHAT and CDR2 is FQNNGV. The ends lost 5 bases at V and 9 bases at J; junction bases unmatched: 13. The CDR3 spans 16 residues. This receptor was taken from a woman in her 70s in good health. What was sequenced was blood. This chain connects TRBV11-2 to TRBJ2-1; TRBD2 agrees at 10 bases. CDR3: CASSPLTSGGAGEQFF. Written as DNA, the CDR3 is TGTGCCAGCAGCCCCCTGACCAGCGGGGGGGCGGGTGAGCAGTTCTTC.